Below, 25 T cell receptor beta chains from the same sample are listed, as sequenced in a study of cytomegalovirus exposure and HLA in healthy donors. Primers for the PCR totalled 60 Vbeta and 13 Jbeta. Profiled with immunoSEQ multiplex PCR; TCRdb holds only in-frame clones, not every one. The sample records 200,000 or so clones, around 79% being singletons. What was sequenced was PBMCs. These receptors were obtained from a girl aged 2 to 10 in good health and CMV-seronegative.

This rearrangement joins TRBV11-2 to TRBJ1-2; D gene ambiguous. Trimming removed 5 bases from V and 7 bases from J, with 17 bases in between. The CDR3 contains 14 residues. Germline CDR1 and CDR2: SGHAT and FQNNGV. In nucleotides, the CDR3 is TGTGCCAGCAGCACGGGATCCCCCATATCTGGCTACACCTTC. It specifies CASSTGSPISGYTF. The whole variable domain, remainder taken from reference TRBV11-2 and TRBJ1-2, is EAGVAQSPRYKIIEKRQSVAFWCNPISGHATLYWYQQILGQGPKLLIQFQNNGVVDDSQLPKDRFSAERLKGVDSTLKIQPAKLEDSAVYLCASSTGSPISGYTFGSGTRLTVV.

This rearrangement joins TRBV7-3 to TRBJ1-1; TRBD1 is a possible D gene (5 bases). V lost 7 bases to trimming and J lost 4 bases, with 10 bases between them. The germline V gene encodes CDR1 SGHTA and CDR2 FQGTGA. This CDR3 contains 12 residues. In nucleotides, the CDR3 is TGTGCCAGCAAGGGGTTCGGCACTGAAGCTTTCTTT. This translates into CASKGFGTEAFF.

V and J are TRBV6-1 and TRBJ1-3, with 7 bases aligning to TRBD1. Trimming cost V 6 bases and J 2 bases; bases outside gene matches: 4. The length of the CDR3 is 14 residues. The V gene's germline CDR1 is MNHNS and CDR2 SASEGT. Written as DNA, the CDR3 is TGTGCCAGCAGGAGAACAGGGGCTGGAAACACCATATATTTT. It translates to CASRRTGAGNTIYF.

J is TRBJ1-4 and V is TRBV19, with D perhaps matching TRBD1 (6 bases). Trimming took off 5 bases at V and 0 bases at J, with 13 bases between the two ends. Germline lookup yields CDR1 LNHDA and CDR2 SQIVND (reference sequence). This CDR3 spans 16 amino acids. The CDR3 reads CASSPRTESTNEKLFF. DNA for the CDR3: TGTGCCAGTAGTCCTCGGACAGAATCAACTAATGAAAAACTGTTTTTT.

The chain joins TRBV19 to TRBJ2-7; D unclear. From germline, CDR1 is LNHDA and CDR2 SQIVND (reference sequence). V lost 3 bases to trimming and J lost 2 bases, with 8 bases between them. This CDR3 has 13 residues. CDR3 amino acids: CASSIGAPYEQYF. CDR3 nucleotides: TGTGCCAGTAGTATCGGAGCGCCCTACGAGCAGTACTTC.

This chain joins TRBV27 and TRBJ2-3, with TRBD1 matching 10 bases. The CDR3 contains 14 residues. Germline loops: CDR1 MNHEY, CDR2 SMNVEV (reference sequence). The V gene end was trimmed by 7 bases and the J gene end by 4 bases; junction bases not matched to a gene: 5. The CDR3 sequence is CASNQGTGADTQYF. In DNA, the CDR3 is TGTGCCAGCAACCAAGGGACAGGGGCAGATACGCAGTATTTT.

This clone was recorded a few times. The CDR3 is CASSALLAGEQYF. The CDR3, as DNA: TGTGCCAGCAGTGCGTTGCTAGCGGGCGAGCAGTACTTC. V usage is TRBV25-1 and J usage is TRBJ2-7; TRBD2 agrees at 8 bases. The junction had 5 bases not matched to a gene; V was cut back by 4 bases and J by 6 bases. In germline, CDR1 is MGHDK, CDR2 SYGVNS. The CDR3 length is 13 residues.

The chain has TRBV6-5 and TRBJ2-1; 7 bases match TRBD1. The germline V gene has CDR1 MNHEY and CDR2 SVGAGI. V shed 2 bases and J 7 bases; nucleotides not matched to a gene: 11. This CDR3 has 16 amino acids. The CDR3 DNA reads as TGTGCCAGCAGTTACCCCCGGGGCAGGGGGAAAAATGAGCAGTTCTTC. Amino acid sequence: CASSYPRGRGKNEQFF.

In this sample, this clone turned up once. The V call is TRBV18, the J call TRBJ1-3; D may be TRBD1 (6 bases). The germline V gene has CDR1 KGHSH and CDR2 LQKENI. The CDR3 loop spans 16 amino acids. Trimming shortened V by 6 bases and J by 2 bases, and 17 bases separated the two germline ends. The CDR3 DNA is TGTGCCAGCTCGGGATTAGACAGGTCTACTGGAAACACCATATATTTT. Its translation is CASSGLDRSTGNTIYF.

This chain links TRBV12-5 with TRBJ2-7, with unresolved D. The CDR3 consists of 13 residues. V lost 1 base and J 3 bases, leaving 7 bases between the germline ends. The germline V gene encodes CDR1 LGHNT and CDR2 FRNRAP. CDR3 sequence reads: CASGLGQNYEQYF. Written as DNA, the CDR3 is TGTGCTAGTGGTTTGGGGCAGAACTACGAGCAGTACTTC.

This chain connects TRBV2 to TRBJ1-3; TRBD1 is a possible D gene (5 bases). Trimming stripped 5 bases from V and 3 bases from J, with 11 bases between. The CDR3 runs 14 residues. Germline CDR1 SNHLY, CDR2 FYNNEI. The CDR3 loop reads CASSWSQGGNTIYF. Written as DNA, the CDR3 is TGTGCCAGCAGTTGGAGTCAGGGTGGAAACACCATATATTTT.

The chain links TRBV19 to TRBJ2-5; 8 bases are shared with TRBD2. This CDR3 spans 15 amino acids. Germline values: CDR1 LNHDA, CDR2 SQIVND (reference sequence). The junction had 8 bases not matched to a gene; V was cut back by 7 bases and J by 1 base. CDR3 protein: CASTIGGGTQETQYF. The CDR3 nucleotides are TGTGCCAGTACAATAGGCGGGGGGACCCAAGAGACCCAGTACTTC.

The V call is TRBV5-6, the J call TRBJ1-5; D possibly corresponds to TRBD1 (6 bases). Trimming took off 1 base at V and 3 bases at J, with 11 bases between the two ends. The germline gives CDR1 SGHDT, CDR2 YYEEEE. CDR3 length equals 15 residues. The CDR3 protein is CASSLLDRPNQPQHF. In DNA form, the CDR3 reads TGTGCCAGCAGCTTGCTGGACAGACCCAATCAGCCCCAGCATTTT. Combining the CDR3 with reference TRBV5-6 and TRBJ1-5 gives the whole variable domain DAGVTQSPTHLIKTRGQQVTLRCSPKSGHDTVSWYQQALGQGPQFIFQYYEEEERQRGNFPDRFSGHQFPNYSSELNVNALLLGDSALYLCASSLLDRPNQPQHFGDGTRLSIL.

This clone was counted a few times. This chain connects TRBV30 to TRBJ1-4; D perhaps matches TRBD1 (6 bases). Germline assignment: CDR1 GTSNPN and CDR2 SVGIG (reference sequence). This CDR3 region has 15 residues. V lost 2 bases to trimming and J lost 3 bases, with 13 bases between them. As DNA, the CDR3 is TGTGCCTGGAGTAAGTCGACAGGATCTAATGAAAAACTGTTTTTT. Its translation: CAWSKSTGSNEKLFF. Supplemented by reference TRBV30 and TRBJ1-4, the full variable domain reads SQTIHQWPATLVQPVGSPLSLECTVEGTSNPNLYWYRQAAGRGLQLLFYSVGIGQISSEVPQNLSASRPQDRQFILSSKKLLLSDSGFYLCAWSKSTGSNEKLFFGSGTQLSVL.

This sequence joins TRBV9 and TRBJ2-7; D gene uncertain. V was pared by 0 bases and J by 0 bases, with 7 bases between. CDR1 SGDLS and CDR2 YYNGEE come from the germline V gene. The CDR3 loop spans 14 amino acids. The CDR3 coding sequence is TGTGCCAGCAGCGTAGACAGTTTCTCCTACGAGCAGTACTTC. It codes for CASSVDSFSYEQYF.

The chain is built from TRBV27 and TRBJ1-4; D unclear. The CDR3 runs to 15 residues. Trimming left V 1 base short and J 7 bases short, with 13 bases between. Germline lookup yields CDR1 MNHEY and CDR2 SMNVEV (reference sequence). The CDR3 DNA reads TGTGCCAGCAGTTTATATCCGTTCCCGAGTGAAAAACTGTTTTTT. Translated, it gives CASSLYPFPSEKLFF.

This clone was observed a single time. The V gene is TRBV4-2, the J gene TRBJ1-1, with a possible D match to TRBD1 (5 bases). This CDR3 spans 15 amino acids. The germline CDR1 and CDR2 sequences are LGHNA and YNFKEQ. The V and J ends lost 5 bases and 2 bases respectively, with 15 bases between them. In nucleotides, the CDR3 is TGTGCCAGCAGCAACCCAGACAGCGTTAACACTGAAGCTTTCTTT. This gives the protein CASSNPDSVNTEAFF.

This clone was detected only once. The J gene is TRBJ2-5, the V gene TRBV11-1; tentatively, D is TRBD1 (5 bases). V dropped 1 base and J dropped 0 bases, with 6 bases sitting between them. CDR3 length: 14 amino acids. The germline V gene has CDR1 SGHAT and CDR2 FQDESV (reference sequence). The CDR3 nucleotides are TGTGCCAGCAGCTTAGAGGGGTACCAAGAGACCCAGTACTTC. It codes for CASSLEGYQETQYF.

This clone occurred once. The chain is built from TRBV2 and TRBJ1-2; D remains unclear. V was trimmed by 2 bases and J by 8 bases, leaving 12 bases between them. CDR1 and CDR2 (germline): SNHLY, FYNNEI. The CDR3 consists of 13 residues. CDR3 coding DNA: TGTGCCAGCAGTGAACCGAGGGTCGGGGGCTACACCTTC. This sequence encodes CASSEPRVGGYTF.

The V gene is TRBV30, the J gene TRBJ1-1; 8 bases map to TRBD1. CDR1 is GTSNPN, CDR2 SVGIG, per germline (reference sequence). The V gene end was trimmed by 0 bases and the J gene end by 5 bases; junction bases not matched to a gene: 2. The CDR3 consists of 13 residues. CDR3 nucleotides: TGTGCCTGGAGTGTAACAGGGGGGACTGAAGCTTTCTTT. This translates into CAWSVTGGTEAFF.

The V gene is TRBV6-5, the J gene TRBJ2-1; D is perhaps TRBD1 (6 bases). From germline, CDR1 is MNHEY and CDR2 SVGAGI. The CDR3 covers 15 residues. V was cut by 4 bases and J by 0 bases, with 10 bases left in between. The CDR3, as DNA: TGTGCCAGCAGTTTTACAGGGAGCTCCTACAATGAGCAGTTCTTC. This encodes CASSFTGSSYNEQFF.

V gene TRBV2 combines with J gene TRBJ2-5; D is possibly TRBD1 (6 bases). V was pared by 6 bases and J by 6 bases, with 23 bases between. The CDR3 covers 16 residues. Germline values: CDR1 SNHLY, CDR2 FYNNEI. This CDR3 is CASRAEEAGDGKTQYF. The CDR3 DNA is TGTGCCAGCAGAGCGGAAGAGGCAGGGGATGGAAAGACCCAGTACTTC. Full variable domain (missing parts from reference TRBV2 and TRBJ2-5): EPEVTQTPSHQVTQMGQEVILRCVPISNHLYFYWYRQILGQKVEFLVSFYNNEISEKSEIFDDQFSVERPDGSNFTLKIRSTKLEDSAMYFCASRAEEAGDGKTQYFGPGTRLLVL.

The rearrangement joins TRBV7-2 to TRBJ2-7, with 10 bases identical to TRBD1. Germline CDR1 and CDR2: SGHTA and FQGNSA. The V segment lost 4 bases and the J segment 0 bases; nucleotides outside the gene matches: 0. The CDR3 is made up of 14 amino acids. CDR3 residues: CASSWTGGSYEQYF. The DNA of the CDR3 is TGTGCCAGCAGCTGGACAGGGGGCTCCTACGAGCAGTACTTC.

This CDR3 reads CASSLQGDENIQYF. CDR3 nucleotide sequence: TGTGCCAGCAGCTTGCAGGGGGACGAAAACATTCAGTACTTC. The chain carries TRBV5-6 and TRBJ2-4, with 7 bases aligning to TRBD1. J lost 5 bases, V lost 1 base, and 3 bases had no gene match. This CDR3 comprises 14 residues. CDR1 is SGHDT and CDR2 is YYEEEE in the germline V gene.

This rearrangement joins TRBV27 to TRBJ1-1, with unresolved D. From germline, CDR1 is MNHEY and CDR2 SMNVEV (reference sequence). V lost 7 bases and J 1 base, leaving 16 bases between the germline ends. This CDR3 contains 15 residues. The CDR3 loop is CASTTRYLENTEAFF. The CDR3 region has the DNA TGTGCCAGCACGACACGGTATTTAGAGAACACTGAAGCTTTCTTT.